The next 8 T cell receptor beta chains were all read from a single sample in a study of shared clonotypes between healthy human individuals. Naive CD8 cells were CD45RO-negative, positively selected for CCR7, excluding terminally differentiated effector memory CD45RA+ cells. The table came from immunoSEQ multiplex PCR; TCRdb's copy has only in-frame clones and leaves some out. The table records fewer than 850,000 clones, 96% of them present only once. Material: naive CD8+ T cells sorted from blood. These receptors were obtained from a man under 40 in good health.

The chain recombines TRBV6-1 with TRBJ2-7; no reliable D call. This CDR3 is built from 10 residues. V shed 10 bases and J shed 11 bases, with 15 bases lying between them. Germline loops: CDR1 MNHNS, CDR2 SASEGT. As DNA, the CDR3 is TGTGCCATCCGGACCCCGCAAGAGTACTTC. This translates into CAIRTPQEYF.

A note on this clone: One junction end does not reproduce the germline sequence, and a read error may be involved. The CDR3 DNA reads as TGTGCTAGCAGCTTAGATCCTCTTTATATGGAGCAGGCCCTGGAAGGCTACACCTTC. Its protein product is CASSLDPLYMEQALEGYTF. This chain uses TRBV7-9 with TRBJ1-2, with D unresolved. The CDR3 covers 19 residues. The V gene's germline CDR1 is SEHNR and CDR2 FQNEAQ (reference sequence).

The chain has TRBV27 and TRBJ2-3, with D possibly matching TRBD1 (5 bases). Trimming left V 5 bases short and J 5 bases short, with 11 bases between. CDR3 length equals 13 residues. The germline V gene encodes CDR1 MNHEY and CDR2 SMNVEV (reference sequence). This CDR3 is CASSKTELDTQYF. CDR3 DNA sequence: TGTGCCAGCAGTAAGACAGAGTTAGATACGCAGTATTTT.

The V and J genes are TRBV7-9 and TRBJ2-3, with 14 bases fitting TRBD2. V lost 4 bases and J lost 2; bases outside the gene matches: 8. The germline V gene has CDR1 SEHNR and CDR2 FQNEAQ (reference sequence). The CDR3 consists of 18 residues. In DNA form, the CDR3 reads TGTGCCAGCAGCTCAATGCCGGGACTAGCGGGGGACACAGATACGCAGTATTTT. It yields the protein CASSSMPGLAGDTDTQYF.

The chain employs TRBV27 and TRBJ2-7; 8 bases fit TRBD2. The CDR3 runs 14 residues. The germline CDR1 and CDR2 sequences are MNHEY and SMNVEV (reference sequence). Unmatched junction bases numbered 8, after V lost 4 bases and J lost 6 bases. CDR3 in amino acids: CASSSGLGSAEQYF. The CDR3 DNA is TGTGCCAGCAGTTCGGGACTAGGGTCAGCCGAGCAGTACTTC.

The J gene is TRBJ2-7, the V gene TRBV27; no definite D call. Germline CDR1 and CDR2: MNHEY and SMNVEV (reference sequence). V lost 1 base, J lost 3 bases, and 13 bases lay in between. This CDR3 comprises 15 residues. DNA of the CDR3: TGTGCCAGCAGTTTATTAGGCGCCGAAAACTACGAGCAGTACTTC. Translated: CASSLLGAENYEQYF.

The CDR3 region is CASSVGPHDYEQYF. The CDR3 DNA is TGCGCCAGCAGCGTGGGGCCCCACGACTACGAGCAGTACTTC. The chain joins TRBV4-1 to TRBJ2-7; weak D call: TRBD1 (5 bases). CDR1 MGHRA and CDR2 YSYEKL come from the germline V gene. The length of the CDR3 is 14 residues. V was trimmed by 5 bases and J by 3 bases, leaving 14 bases between them.

The CDR3: CASSLGPGTVFTDTQYF. CDR3 coding DNA: TGTGCCAGCAGCTTAGGCCCCGGGACGGTATTCACAGATACGCAGTATTTT. V is TRBV11-2 and J is TRBJ2-3; D could derive from TRBD1 or TRBD2 (5 bases each). The CDR3 has 17 amino acids. Trimming shortened V by 1 base and J by 2 bases, and 16 bases separated the two germline ends. CDR1 is SGHAT, CDR2 FQNNGV, per germline.